Each of the 7 T cell receptor beta chains below was sequenced from the same sample in a study of blood T cell repertoires in COVID-19. Measured with immunoSEQ multiplex PCR; TCRdb has only the in-frame clones, and not every one. This table holds under 55,000 clones, 90% found once. Sequencing was performed on peripheral blood. The receptors originated from a human donor in a cohort sampled during active COVID-19.

Turning to this clone: In the same sample, other DNA sequences code for this CDR3. The chain links TRBV5-1 to TRBJ2-7, with 7 bases that match TRBD1. Germline V gives CDR1 SGHRS, CDR2 YFSETQ. This CDR3 comprises 14 residues. Trimming removed 4 bases from V and 1 base from J; junction bases left unmatched: 5. The CDR3 sequence is CASSQTGQSYEQYF. The CDR3 nucleotides are TGCGCCAGCAGCCAAACGGGACAGTCCTACGAGCAGTACTTC.

This clone has a handful of counts. CDR3 coding DNA: TGTGCCACCAGCAGAGGGGGACAGGGGGCAATCAGCCCCCAGCATTTT. This translates into CATSRGGQGAISPQHF. The chain links TRBV15 to TRBJ1-5, with 12 positions matching TRBD1. J was trimmed by 10 bases and V by 1 base; bases with no gene match: 8. CDR3 length: 16 amino acids. The germline gives CDR1 LNHNV, CDR2 YYDKDF (reference sequence).

V usage is TRBV7-9 and J usage is TRBJ1-3; no clear D. Trimming took off 0 bases at V and 0 bases at J, with 9 bases between the two ends. The CDR3 consists of 16 residues. Germline V gene data show CDR1 as SEHNR and CDR2 as FQNEAQ (reference sequence). CDR3 nucleotide sequence: TGTGCCAGCAGCTTAGCAGCAGGCTTCTCTGGAAACACCATATATTTT. Protein: CASSLAAGFSGNTIYF.

The rearrangement links TRBV30 to TRBJ2-7, with D tentatively TRBD2 (5 bases). Germline loops: CDR1 GTSNPN, CDR2 SVGIG (reference sequence). V dropped 5 bases and J dropped 7 bases, with 15 bases sitting between them. This CDR3 comprises 12 residues. The CDR3 DNA sequence: TGTGCCTGGGGCTTCCTGGGAGCGGAGCAGTACTTC. This sequence encodes CAWGFLGAEQYF.

V is TRBV4-1 and J is TRBJ2-7, with 9 bases identical to TRBD1. The ends lost 1 base at V and 2 bases at J; junction bases unmatched: 0. There are 14 residues in the CDR3. Germline V gene data show CDR1 as MGHRA and CDR2 as YSYEKL. This CDR3 reads CASSQGQGAYEQYF. For the CDR3, the DNA is TGCGCCAGCAGCCAAGGACAGGGGGCCTACGAGCAGTACTTC.

The genes are TRBV5-5 and TRBJ2-7; D perhaps matches TRBD2 (6 bases). V shed 0 bases and J shed 6 bases, with 13 bases lying between them. The germline gives CDR1 SGHKS, CDR2 YYEKEE (reference sequence). CDR3 length: 14 residues. The CDR3 reads CASSLGGLGGEQYF. The DNA of the CDR3 is TGTGCCAGCAGCTTGGGTGGCTTGGGGGGCGAGCAGTACTTC.

For this clone: The sample carries other DNA sequences with the same CDR3. The rearrangement joins TRBV6-6 to TRBJ1-2; 10 nucleotides line up with TRBD1. With 4 bases clipped from V and 6 bases from J, the junction kept 5 bases outside the gene matches. CDR1 MNHNY and CDR2 SVGAGI come from the germline V gene (reference sequence). The CDR3 contains 14 residues. CDR3 DNA: TGTGCCAGCAGTTTCCGGGACAGGGGTAATGGCTACACCTTC. This gives the protein CASSFRDRGNGYTF.